This TCR beta chain was profiled in a study of regulatory T cells in long-lasting Graves disease. At the level of the study: Disease was considered persistent Graves' disease after over 5 years of antithyroid drugs (with positive TSH receptor antibodies). Whole-study results and caveats: Study was limited to peripheral blood, excluding thyroid tissue. Persistent disease favored TRBV28, TRBJ1-2 and TRBJ2-5.

This clonotype was counted between two and nine times. Its antigen remains unknown. HTBI primers from iRepertoire and Arm-PCR of CDR3 regions yielded the TCR beta libraries. TCRdb itself ran the multiplex PCR reads through MiXCR, one entry per CDR3 protein. The sample consists of around 460,000 distinct CDR3 sequences, less than 25% of them appearing once. Time point in this sample: persistent/refractory GD, antithyroid drugs over 5 years with positive TRAb. Extracted PBMC RNA gave rise to the TCR library. Germline CDR1 and CDR2: DFQATT and SNEGSKA (reference sequence). The CDR3 contains 16 residues. J was trimmed by 0 bases and V by 0 bases; bases with no gene match: 4.

This clonotype was sampled from a female donor with Graves disease. The chain uses TRBV20-1 and TRBJ2-7; 11 nucleotides line up with TRBD2. Sequencing used peripheral blood mononuclear cells (PBMCs), obtained when the disease was refractory, from a patient treated with antithyroid drugs. The CDR3 DNA follows: TGCAGTGCTAGAGATCCAGGGACTAGCGGCTCCTACGAGCAGTACTTC. It yields the protein CSARDPGTSGSYEQYF.